This is a list of T cell receptor beta chains from one sample in a study of blood T cell repertoires in COVID-19. Only in-frame clones appear in the TCRdb table, and some are missing; sequencing was by immunoSEQ multiplex PCR. Altogether around 45,000 clones are present, more than 80% being singletons, with the ten largest covering approximately 5.9%. The sample comprised peripheral blood. Source of these receptors: a man in his 70s with active COVID-19. Both conserved end residues are part of each CDR3. The order of the fields is clone size, J gene, D gene, V gene, CDR3 DNA, CDR3 protein. The D gene is left open where the match is weak. Some rows have no size entry. The others give once, few or many, or a class for an expanded clone.

NA | TRBJ2-3 | TRBD1 | TRBV2 | TGTGCCAGATCATGGGAGACAGGGGTCCCAGATACGCAGTATTTT | CARSWETGVPDTQYF
once | TRBJ2-3 | TRBD1 | TRBV7-9 | TGTGCCAGCAGCCGTATCGGACAGGGGCACACAGATACGCAGTATTTT | CASSRIGQGHTDTQYF
NA | TRBJ2-7 | NA | TRBV4-2 | TGTGCCAGCAGCCAAGTAGGAGTATTTCCCCCCTACGAGCAGTACTTC | CASSQVGVFPPYEQYF
NA | TRBJ2-3 | TRBD2 | TRBV2 | TGTGCCAGCAGTGGTAGCGGGGGGGCATCAGATACGCAGTATTTT | CASSGSGGASDTQYF
NA | TRBJ1-4 | TRBD1 | TRBV4-3 | TGCGCCAGCAGCCAAGACCCGGGACAGATAAAGACCGAAAAACTGTTTTTT | CASSQDPGQIKTEKLFF
NA | TRBJ2-2 | NA | TRBV2 | TGTGCCAGCAGTGCGGACTCGCCCGGGGAGCTGTTTTTT | CASSADSPGELFF
NA | TRBJ2-3 | TRBD1 | TRBV18 | TGTGCCAGCTCACCCCGACAGGGGCCGTCCACAGATACGCAGTATTTT | CASSPRQGPSTDTQYF
NA | TRBJ2-5 | NA | TRBV5-5 | TGTGCCAGCAGCTTGGGGACAGCAAAAGAGACCCAGTACTTC | CASSLGTAKETQYF
NA | TRBJ1-4 | TRBD1 | TRBV7-9 | TGTGCCAGCAGCACCACAGGGGTAGGGGGTGAAAAACTGTTTTTT | CASSTTGVGGEKLFF
NA | TRBJ2-6 | TRBD1 | TRBV7-3 | TGTGCCAGCAGCTGGACAGGTTTTGGGGCCAACGTCCTGACTTTC | CASSWTGFGANVLTF
NA | TRBJ2-3 | TRBD2 | TRBV30 | TGTGCCTGGAGTGTACAATTCTCCCTAGCGGGGGGGCTAGATACGCAGTATTTT | CAWSVQFSLAGGLDTQYF
NA | TRBJ2-3 | TRBD2 | TRBV24-1 | TGTGCCACCAGAGGACTAGCGGGGGGCACAGATACGCAGTATTTT | CATRGLAGGTDTQYF
NA | TRBJ2-7 | TRBD2 | TRBV6-2/TRBV6-3 | TGTGCCAGCAGTTACGGTCGACTAGCGGGGGGGCCCGAGCAGTACTTC | CASSYGRLAGGPEQYF
NA | TRBJ2-1 | TRBD1 | TRBV5-1 | TGCGCCAGCACTACAGGGGGCTCATCCAAATCTGAGCAGTTCTTC | CASTTGGSSKSEQFF
NA | TRBJ2-7 | TRBD2 | TRBV27 | TGTGCCAGCAGCTTACTAGCGGGGAAATTCTACGAGCAGTACTTC | CASSLLAGKFYEQYF
NA | TRBJ2-5 | NA | TRBV27 | TGTGCCAGCAGTCCGAATAGGGGGGGAGGAGAGACCCAGTACTTC | CASSPNRGGGETQYF
NA | TRBJ2-1 | TRBD2 | TRBV4-2 | TGTGCCAGCAGCCAAGATCCTCTTACAACTAGCGGGGGGAAATACAATGAGCAGTTCTTC | CASSQDPLTTSGGKYNEQFF
NA | TRBJ1-4 | NA | TRBV6-1 | TGTGCCAGCAGTGATTTTACAGGTGGGGATGAAAAACTGTTTTTT | CASSDFTGGDEKLFF
NA | TRBJ2-2 | NA | TRBV11-1 | TGTGCCAGCAGCTTAGGCCAGACATTAAACACCGGGGAGCTGTTTTTT | CASSLGQTLNTGELFF
NA | TRBJ2-7 | TRBD1 | TRBV7-2 | TGTGCCAGCAGCTTATCGGGACAGGTCCTTTACGAGCAGTACTTC | CASSLSGQVLYEQYF
NA | TRBJ2-1 | TRBD2 | TRBV10-3 | TGTGCCTCTGGCCCGGGGTTTGGCGGGGGGTTGAAGAACAATGAGCAGTTCTTC | CASGPGFGGGLKNNEQFF
NA | TRBJ1-5 | NA | TRBV27 | TGTGCCAGCGGACCGAGGGGGTGGCCCTTTATTAGCAATCAGCCCCAGCATTTT | CASGPRGWPFISNQPQHF
NA | TRBJ1-1 | TRBD1 | TRBV2 | TGTGCCAGCAGTGAGGACAGGGGGCGCATGAACACTGAAGCTTTCTTT | CASSEDRGRMNTEAFF